The 3 T cell receptor beta chains presented below share a single source sample, sequenced in a study of blood T cells in healthy people across ages. Using a J-beta primer mix together with a sample-barcoded 5' primer, a second PCR was run for about 6 to 11 cycles. Using its own MiXCR run on the 5' RACE reads, TCRdb lists one record per CDR3 protein. The sample includes 500,000 to 600,000 distinct CDR3 sequences, 27% of them seen just once. Input material: blood. The receptor source for this set is a woman in her 70s in good health.

Here the CDR3 reads CASSPTPTGYEQYF. Written as DNA, the CDR3 is TGTGCCAGCAGCCCCACCCCGACAGGGTACGAGCAGTACTTC. V gene TRBV7-2 combines with J gene TRBJ2-7, with 7 bases aligning to TRBD1. Trimming cost V 5 bases and J 4 bases; bases outside gene matches: 8. The CDR3 length is 14 residues. CDR1 is SGHTA, CDR2 FQGNSA, per germline. Variable domain in full (rest from reference TRBV7-2 and TRBJ2-7): GAGVSQSPSNKVTEKGKDVELRCDPISGHTALYWYRQSLGQGLEFLIYFQGNSAPDKSGLPSDRFSAERTGGSVSTLTIQRTQQEDSAVYLCASSPTPTGYEQYFGPGTRLTVT.

The CDR3 spells CASSLHSGGAWETQYF. Written as DNA, the CDR3 is TGTGCCAGCAGCCTGCATAGCGGGGGGGCGTGGGAGACCCAGTACTTC. The genes are TRBV11-2 and TRBJ2-5, with 11 nucleotides matching TRBD2. The CDR3 sequence is 16 residues long. Germline V gene data show CDR1 as SGHAT and CDR2 as FQNNGV. V lost 5 bases to trimming and J lost 5 bases; unmatched junction nucleotides: 10.

As concerns this clonotype: At one end, the junction sequence differs from germline, possibly due to a read error. The chain couples TRBV11-3 to TRBJ1-2; D is ambiguous. Per the germline V gene, CDR1 is SGHNT and CDR2 is YENEEA. CDR3 size: 12 residues. Here the CDR3 DNA reads TGTGCCAGCAGCATAGACATCTATGGCTACACCTTC. Translation gives CASSIDIYGYTF.